This TCR beta chain is from a study of T-cell reconstitution after alpha-beta-depleted transplantation in children (dated by TCRdb to 2016 to 2017). Background for the entire study: Using TCR repertoire profiling, the study quantitatively followed how T-cell immune reconstitution unfolded in children after TCRalphabeta/CD19-depleted allogeneic hematopoietic cell transplantation.

Results the study describes overall, beyond this receptor: Over subsequent months, a decline in hyperexpanded clone frequencies was noted, and after one year, T-cell counts and TCRbeta diversity were mostly ascribed to newly produced T cells. In some patients, high TCRbeta diversity at day 60 was attributed to recipient T cells and intrathymic progenitors that had survived conditioning. The apparently early alphabetaT-cell count recovery about two months after transplant was reportedly dependent on only several hundred rapidly expanded clones derived from non-depleted graft cells.

What this sample's treatment or condition label stands for: allogeneic hematopoietic cell transplantation with graft depleted of TCRalphabeta T cells and CD19 B cells. The children who served as transplant recipients had been given grafts of TCRalphabeta/CD19-depleted allogeneic hematopoietic cells. Libraries were constructed by PCR. This sample was sequenced with an Illumina HiSeq 2500. To normalize quantification of the TCRbeta repertoire, the TCR libraries were built with molecular barcoding that relied on unique molecular identifiers. TCRdb cleaned the public reads at Q25 with fastp, built clones with MiXCR and kept in-frame beta chains. Each entry is one CDR3 protein sequence, shown with its most common DNA and genes. The sample records about 540,000 distinct CDR3 sequences, 27% of which are singletons. Together, the top ten hold under 45% of the sample. This clonotype was detected a few times. The antigen it recognizes is unknown. Per-base qualities were not stored, and no clone one base away is much larger.

CDR1 and CDR2 are read off the germline V gene (reference sequence) as MNHEY and SMNVEV. Counted from cysteine to phenylalanine, this CDR3 has 16 amino acids. This entry keeps only the CDR3 DNA: 48 bases, framed from base 1. Trimmed from V: 1 base; trimmed from J: 8 bases; junction bases lacking a gene match: 7. This specimen consisted of PBMCs, obtained before TCRalphabeta/CD19-depleted stem cell transplant. The sequence came from a boy less than two years old with Wiskott-Aldrich syndrome, due to receive a stem cell transplant. The sequence joins TRBV27 to TRBJ2-1; 11 middle bases align to TRBD2. The DNA sequence is TGTGCCAGCAGTTTATTGCCTAGCGGGAGGTCATATGAGCAGTTCTTC. Its translation reads: CASSLLPSGRSYEQFF.